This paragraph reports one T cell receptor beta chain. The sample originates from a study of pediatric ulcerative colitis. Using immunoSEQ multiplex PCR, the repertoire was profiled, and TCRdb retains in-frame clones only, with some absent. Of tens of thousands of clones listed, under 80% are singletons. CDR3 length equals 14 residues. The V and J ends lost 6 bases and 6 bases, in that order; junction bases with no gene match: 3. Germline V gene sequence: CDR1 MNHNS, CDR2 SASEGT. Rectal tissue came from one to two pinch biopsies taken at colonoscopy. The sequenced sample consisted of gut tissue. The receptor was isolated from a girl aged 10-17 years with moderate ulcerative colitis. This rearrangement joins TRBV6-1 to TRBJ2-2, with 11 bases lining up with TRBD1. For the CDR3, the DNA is TGTGCCAGCAGCCCGGGACAGGGGGCCGGGGAGCTGTTTTTT. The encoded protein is CASSPGQGAGELFF.